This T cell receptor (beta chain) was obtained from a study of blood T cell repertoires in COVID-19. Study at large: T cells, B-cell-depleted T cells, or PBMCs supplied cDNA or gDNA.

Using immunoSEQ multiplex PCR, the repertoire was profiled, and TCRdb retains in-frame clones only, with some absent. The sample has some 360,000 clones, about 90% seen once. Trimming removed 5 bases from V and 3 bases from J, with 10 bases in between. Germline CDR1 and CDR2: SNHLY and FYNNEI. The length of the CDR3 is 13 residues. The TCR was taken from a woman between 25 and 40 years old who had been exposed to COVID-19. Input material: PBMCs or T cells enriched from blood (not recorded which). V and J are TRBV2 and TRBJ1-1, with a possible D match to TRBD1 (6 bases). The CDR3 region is CASSNQGYTEAFF. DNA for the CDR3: TGTGCCAGCAGTAATCAGGGGTACACTGAAGCTTTCTTT. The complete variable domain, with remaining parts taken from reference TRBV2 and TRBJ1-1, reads EPEVTQTPSHQVTQMGQEVILRCVPISNHLYFYWYRQILGQKVEFLVSFYNNEISEKSEIFDDQFSVERPDGSNFTLKIRSTKLEDSAMYFCASSNQGYTEAFFGQGTRLTVV.